These 10 T cell receptor beta chains were sequenced from one sample in a study of blood T cells in healthy people across ages. Through a sample-barcoded 5' primer and a J-beta primer mix, a second PCR was run for roughly 7 to 12 cycles. Each CDR3 protein gets one entry after TCRdb re-called the 5' RACE reads with MiXCR. The sample records under 2,000,000 distinct CDR3 sequences, around half being singletons. Source material: blood. These receptors were obtained from a woman aged 40 to 50 in good health.

CDR3 sequence reads: CASSPNLLRVNQETQYF. The CDR3 DNA sequence: TGTGCCAGCAGCCCTAACCTATTGCGGGTGAACCAAGAGACCCAGTACTTC. This chain uses TRBV14 with TRBJ2-5, with D possibly being TRBD2 (5 bases). The ends were cut back, 4 bases at V and 0 bases at J, with 18 bases in the middle. Germline V gene lookup returns CDR1 SGHDN and CDR2 FVKESK. The length of the CDR3 is 17 residues.

CDR3 sequence reads: CASSESSQGQAPQHF. The CDR3 nucleotides read TGTGCCAGCAGCGAGTCCAGCCAAGGTCAGGCGCCCCAGCATTTT. The rearrangement links TRBV9 to TRBJ1-5; D unresolved. This CDR3 is built from 15 residues. From germline, CDR1 is SGDLS and CDR2 YYNGEE. V was shortened by 3 bases and J by 9 bases, with 19 bases between the two germline ends.

In this sample, this clonotype turned up a few times. The chain employs TRBV27 and TRBJ2-7; the match to TRBD1 covers 7 bases. This CDR3 is built from 15 residues. The J segment lost 2 bases and the V segment lost 6 bases, leaving 10 bases of the junction unmatched. Germline lookup yields CDR1 MNHEY and CDR2 SMNVEV (reference sequence). As DNA, the CDR3 is TGTGCCAGCAGACACAACCGGGACAGTACCTACGAGCAGTACTTC. Protein: CASRHNRDSTYEQYF.

There are a few counts of this clonotype. The rearrangement uses TRBV4-3 and TRBJ2-3, with TRBD2 matching 7 bases. The germline gives CDR1 LGHNA, CDR2 YSLEER. V trimming: 1 base; J trimming: 2 bases; junction bases outside the gene matches: 9. There are 17 residues in the CDR3. Written as DNA, the CDR3 is TGCGCCAGCAGCCAAGGCGGGGGTGCAGGGCACACAGATACGCAGTATTTT. This sequence encodes CASSQGGGAGHTDTQYF.

This clonotype was observed a few times. V usage is TRBV5-6 and J usage is TRBJ2-4; 8 bases align to TRBD2. CDR1 SGHDT and CDR2 YYEEEE come from the germline V gene. This CDR3 has 17 residues. Trimming at V came to 0 bases and at J to 3 bases, leaving 8 bases not matched to a gene. The CDR3 nucleotides read TGTGCCAGCAGCTTGGGACTAGCGCGCGAAAACAAAAACATTCAGTACTTC. Translating gives CASSLGLARENKNIQYF.

The V gene is TRBV28, the J gene TRBJ2-5; the match to TRBD2 covers 9 bases. This CDR3 spans 13 amino acids. The germline gives CDR1 MDHEN, CDR2 SYDVKM. DNA of the CDR3: TGTGTGGCGGCTAGCGGGGCTCAAGAGACCCAGTACTTC. Encoded protein: CVAASGAQETQYF.

The sample holds one count of this clonotype. The chain has TRBV6-5 and TRBJ2-3, with 8 bases matching TRBD2. This CDR3 region has 18 residues. From germline, CDR1 is MNHEY and CDR2 SVGAGI. The junction had 15 bases not matched to a gene; V was cut back by 3 bases and J by 4 bases. The CDR3 reads CASSYGAGGGKGADTQYF. As DNA, the CDR3 is TGTGCCAGCAGTTATGGGGCTGGCGGGGGGAAAGGGGCAGATACGCAGTATTTT.

This clonotype was observed a few times. This chain links TRBV6-2 or TRBV6-3 with TRBJ2-6; D ambiguous. Germline loops: CDR1 MNHEY, CDR2 SVGEGT. This CDR3 region has 19 residues. V lost 3 bases and J lost 0, with 18 bases in between. The CDR3 DNA sequence: TGTGCCAGCAGTTATCCCCCAGGCAGGATGTCCTCTGGGGCCAACGTCCTGACTTTC. This codes for CASSYPPGRMSSGANVLTF.

The V call is TRBV7-9, the J call TRBJ1-4; D not resolved. Deletions cut 4 bases from V and 3 bases from J, with 12 bases between. CDR1 is SEHNR and CDR2 is FQNEAQ in the germline V gene (reference sequence). CDR3 size: 15 residues. The CDR3, as DNA: TGTGCCAGCAGCTATCCGGGCATGGCTAATGAAAAACTGTTTTTT. Amino acids: CASSYPGMANEKLFF.

This chain joins TRBV6-2 or TRBV6-3 and TRBJ2-7, with D unresolved. The CDR3 has 11 residues. V was shortened by 8 bases and J by 7 bases, with 12 bases between the two germline ends. Looked up from germline, CDR1 is MNHEY and CDR2 is SVGEGT. Here the CDR3 reads CASRANNEQYF. Written as DNA, the CDR3 is TGTGCCAGCCGAGCGAACAATGAGCAGTACTTC.